The 7 T cell receptor beta chains given below trace back to one sample, sequenced in a study of naive and memory T cell subsets. Both TRBC1 and TRBC2 were covered by a beta constant-region primer of two equimolar oligonucleotides. The ligated cDNA underwent four PCR rounds using SP2 and nested alpha and beta constant-region primers. TCRdb used MiXCR to reprocess the UMI-ligation and nested PCR reads, holding one entry per CDR3 protein. This sample has 150,000 or so distinct CDR3 sequences, with about 23% found just once. Study results and caveats: A few larger clonotypes appeared in naive repertoires, especially CD8, possibly memory cells re-expressing CD45RA.

No antigen has been identified for these receptors. The sample taken for sequencing was naive CD4+ T cells from blood. Receptor source: a human donor in good health.

This clonotype was picked up a small number of times. The chain uses TRBV12-3 or TRBV12-4 and TRBJ2-3, with 9 bases identical to TRBD2. The CDR3 loop spans 16 amino acids. Trimming cost V 7 bases and J 1 base; bases outside gene matches: 9. The chain's CDR3 is CASISYAGGGTDTQYF. CDR3 nucleotide sequence: TGTGCCAGCATCTCCTATGCGGGAGGGGGCACAGATACGCAGTATTTT.

This clonotype occurred a few times. V is TRBV10-2 and J is TRBJ1-1; weak D call: TRBD1 (6 bases). From germline, CDR1 is WSHSY and CDR2 SAAADI. Deletions cut 6 bases from V and 5 bases from J, with 16 bases between. The CDR3 has 14 amino acids. The CDR3 sequence is CASSETGSPTEAFF. The CDR3 nucleotides read TGCGCCAGCAGCGAGACAGGCAGTCCTACTGAAGCTTTCTTT.

The gene calls are TRBV29-1 and TRBJ2-1; 12 bases fit TRBD2. Per germline, CDR1 SQVTM and CDR2 ANQGSEA. The CDR3 length is 14 residues. The ends lost 7 bases at V and 5 bases at J; junction bases unmatched: 6. The CDR3 loop is CSAKLAGGNNEQFF. The DNA of the CDR3 is TGCAGCGCCAAACTAGCGGGAGGAAACAATGAGCAGTTCTTC.

This clonotype was seen only a few times. V usage is TRBV6-5 and J usage is TRBJ2-5; D possibly corresponds to TRBD2 (5 bases). Trimming removed 0 bases at V and 1 base at J, with 9 bases between. CDR1 and CDR2 from the germline V gene are MNHEY and SVGAGI. The CDR3 sequence is 15 residues long. The CDR3 spells CASSYSAGLQETQYF. The CDR3 nucleotides are TGTGCCAGCAGTTACTCGGCAGGACTCCAAGAGACCCAGTACTTC.

This clonotype turned up a few times. The rearrangement links TRBV7-8 to TRBJ1-5, with D perhaps TRBD1 (5 bases). In germline, CDR1 is SGHVS, CDR2 FQNEAQ. The CDR3 totals 15 residues. The V and J ends lost 3 bases and 2 bases respectively, with 11 bases between them. CDR3 sequence reads: CASSLVDSRNQPQHF. CDR3 DNA: TGTGCCAGCAGCTTGGTCGACAGCCGCAATCAGCCCCAGCATTTT.

The chain is built from TRBV28 and TRBJ1-5, with 11 bases fitting TRBD1. J was trimmed by 4 bases and V by 5 bases; bases with no gene match: 4. The germline V gene has CDR1 MDHEN and CDR2 SYDVKM. This CDR3 has 15 amino acids. Here the CDR3 DNA reads TGTGCCAGCAGTATAGGACAGGGGGCGAATCAGCCCCAGCATTTT. The encoded protein is CASSIGQGANQPQHF. The variable domain in full, completed from reference TRBV28 and TRBJ1-5, reads DVKVTQSSRYLVKRTGEKVFLECVQDMDHENMFWYRQDPGLGLRLIYFSYDVKMKEKGDIPEGYSVSREKKERFSLILESASTNQTSMYLCASSIGQGANQPQHFGDGTRLSIL.

The genes are TRBV29-1 and TRBJ2-7, with 8 bases identical to TRBD1. The CDR3 runs 15 residues. The V and J ends lost 1 base and 7 bases, in that order; junction bases with no gene match: 12. Germline V gene data show CDR1 as SQVTM and CDR2 as ANQGSEA. The CDR3 nucleotides read TGCAGCGTTGAAGCCCAGGGGGCTGTGTATGGGGAGCAGTACTTC. Translating gives CSVEAQGAVYGEQYF.